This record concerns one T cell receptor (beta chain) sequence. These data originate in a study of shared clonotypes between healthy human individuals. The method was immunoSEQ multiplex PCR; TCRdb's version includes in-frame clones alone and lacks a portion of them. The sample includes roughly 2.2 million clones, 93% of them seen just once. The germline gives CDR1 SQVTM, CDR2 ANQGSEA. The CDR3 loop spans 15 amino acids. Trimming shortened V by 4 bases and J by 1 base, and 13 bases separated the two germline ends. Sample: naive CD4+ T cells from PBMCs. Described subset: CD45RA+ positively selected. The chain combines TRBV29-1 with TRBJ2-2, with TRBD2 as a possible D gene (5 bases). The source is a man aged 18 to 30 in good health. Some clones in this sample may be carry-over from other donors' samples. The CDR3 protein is CSVVENGVNTGELFF. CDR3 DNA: TGCAGCGTTGTTGAGAACGGGGTGAACACCGGGGAGCTGTTTTTT.